The 16 T cell receptor beta chains reported below all come from one sample, sequenced in a study of PD-1 blockade in classical Hodgkin lymphoma. Each of the patients experienced relapse following autologous stem cell transplantation, and their brentuximab vedotin exposure differed. Repertoires were generated with immunoSEQ multiplex PCR, while TCRdb's copy carries only in-frame clones and drops some. The sample consists of 20,000 to 25,000 clones, roughly 75% of them appearing once. The material was peripheral blood mononuclear cells (PBMCs), obtained before the second cycle of nivolumab. All receptors come from a human donor with classical Hodgkin lymphoma.

In this sample, this clone turned up once. The chain employs TRBV27 and TRBJ2-3; D perhaps matches TRBD2 (5 bases). Trimming took 8 bases from V and 4 from J, leaving 10 bases between them. The CDR3 spans 12 residues. Germline values: CDR1 MNHEY, CDR2 SMNVEV (reference sequence). CDR3 region: CASFEGPDTQYF. CDR3 DNA: TGTGCCAGCTTTGAGGGCCCAGATACGCAGTATTTT.

This chain's CDR3 is CASSEEQSSGNTIYF. As DNA, the CDR3 is TGTGCCAGCAGTGAGGAGCAGAGCTCTGGAAACACCATATATTTT. The chain links TRBV2 to TRBJ1-3, with D hard to call. The CDR3 runs 15 residues. V gave up 3 bases and J gave up 0 bases, with 9 bases separating them. Germline V lookup: CDR1 SNHLY, CDR2 FYNNEI. Full variable domain (missing parts from reference TRBV2 and TRBJ1-3): EPEVTQTPSHQVTQMGQEVILRCVPISNHLYFYWYRQILGQKVEFLVSFYNNEISEKSEIFDDQFSVERPDGSNFTLKIRSTKLEDSAMYFCASSEEQSSGNTIYFGEGSWLTVV.

This clone has a single count. The chain employs TRBV7-2 and TRBJ2-6, with D unclear. The CDR3 totals 14 residues. Germline V gene sequence: CDR1 SGHTA, CDR2 FQGNSA. The V end lost 5 bases, the J end lost 0 bases, and 5 bases lay between the germline ends. The CDR3 spells CASSVYSGANVLTF. The CDR3, as DNA: TGTGCCAGCAGCGTCTACTCTGGGGCCAACGTCCTGACTTTC.

V is TRBV5-6 and J is TRBJ1-2, with 8 bases aligning to TRBD1. The germline V gene encodes CDR1 SGHDT and CDR2 YYEEEE. The V segment lost 4 bases and the J segment 3 bases; nucleotides outside the gene matches: 8. The length of the CDR3 is 15 residues. The CDR3 DNA follows: TGTGCCAGCAGCAAGAGACAGGGGTGGGACTATGGCTACACCTTC. It codes for CASSKRQGWDYGYTF.

The J gene is TRBJ2-1, the V gene TRBV29-1; the D call may be TRBD1 or TRBD2 (6 bases each). The CDR3 has 12 residues. The germline V gene encodes CDR1 SQVTM and CDR2 ANQGSEA. Trimming took off 0 bases at V and 10 bases at J, with 10 bases between the two ends. CDR3 nucleotide sequence: TGCAGCGTTGAAGATCGGGGGCGCGAGCAGTTCTTC. This codes for CSVEDRGREQFF.

The chain uses TRBV28 and TRBJ2-3; tentatively, D is TRBD2 (5 bases). The CDR3 is made up of 14 amino acids. CDR1 is MDHEN, CDR2 SYDVKM, per germline. Between the trimmed V and J ends, which lost 3 bases and 1 base, there was a span of 8 bases. The CDR3 sequence: CASSFISGTDTQYF. In DNA form, the CDR3 reads TGTGCCAGCAGTTTCATTAGCGGCACAGATACGCAGTATTTT.

The genes are TRBV25-1 and TRBJ2-1; 8 bases line up with TRBD2. Germline V gene lookup returns CDR1 MGHDK and CDR2 SYGVNS. This CDR3 is 14 amino acids long. Losses at the gene ends were 4 bases for V and 7 bases for J; bases not matched to a gene: 6. CDR3 coding DNA: TGTGCCAGCAGTGCGGGGGGGAGGGAAAATGAGCAGTTCTTC. This sequence encodes CASSAGGRENEQFF. The full variable domain, with the rest looked up from reference TRBV25-1 and TRBJ2-1, is EADIYQTPRYLVIGTGKKITLECSQTMGHDKMYWYQQDPGMELHLIHYSYGVNSTEKGDLSSESTVSRIRTEHFPLTLESARPSHTSQYLCASSAGGRENEQFFGPGTRLTVL.

The gene calls are TRBV4-1 and TRBJ1-2, with a weak D call TRBD1 (5 bases). The CDR3 has 15 amino acids. Trimming shortened V by 4 bases and J by 8 bases, and 20 bases separated the two germline ends. CDR1 is MGHRA, CDR2 YSYEKL, per germline. For the CDR3, the DNA is TGCGCCAGCAGCCCCACCGCCCCGGACACCAGGGGCTACACCTTC. It translates to CASSPTAPDTRGYTF.

The rearrangement links TRBV6-1 to TRBJ2-7; tentatively, D is TRBD1 or TRBD2 (5 bases each). The CDR3 runs 15 residues. V was cut by 3 bases and J by 4 bases, with 16 bases left in between. Germline-derived CDR1 and CDR2 are MNHNS and SASEGT. In nucleotides, the CDR3 is TGTGCCAGCAGTGAGGTGGGGACGACGGGATACGAGCAGTACTTC. This gives the protein CASSEVGTTGYEQYF.

The rearrangement uses TRBV6-5 and TRBJ1-2; tentative D call: TRBD1 (5 bases). Per the germline V gene, CDR1 is MNHEY and CDR2 is SVGAGI. The CDR3 is 14 amino acids. V lost 5 bases and J 0 bases, leaving 10 bases between the germline ends. CDR3 sequence: CASSRDPANYGYTF. The CDR3 coding sequence is TGTGCCAGCAGTCGGGACCCAGCTAACTATGGCTACACCTTC.

CDR3 in DNA: TGTGCCAGCAACTCTCTCTCAACTGGGGGAACTGAAGCTTTCTTT. Encoded protein: CASNSLSTGGTEAFF. The rearrangement uses TRBV6-1 and TRBJ1-1, with TRBD1 as a possible D gene (5 bases). The CDR3 contains 15 residues. Germline values: CDR1 MNHNS, CDR2 SASEGT. Deletions cut 7 bases from V and 5 bases from J, with 20 bases between.

The chain joins TRBV7-9 to TRBJ2-5; D possibly matches TRBD1 or TRBD2 (5 bases each). The CDR3 has 12 amino acids. Germline loops: CDR1 SEHNR, CDR2 FQNEAQ (reference sequence). V lost 4 bases to trimming and J lost 5 bases, with 8 bases between them. CDR3 in DNA: TGTGCCAGCAGCTCCGAGGGGGAGACCCAGTACTTC. This translates into CASSSEGETQYF. The whole variable domain, remainder taken from reference TRBV7-9 and TRBJ2-5, is DTGVSQNPRHKITKRGQNVTFRCDPISEHNRLYWYRQTLGQGPEFLTYFQNEAQLEKSRLLSDRFSAERPKGSFSTLEIQRTEQGDSAMYLCASSSEGETQYFGPGTRLLVL.

This sequence joins TRBV27 and TRBJ2-2; D is uncertain. Trimming removed 6 bases from V and 0 bases from J, with 8 bases in between. This CDR3 is 14 amino acids long. Germline CDR1 and CDR2: MNHEY and SMNVEV (reference sequence). The DNA for the CDR3 is TGTGCCAGCAGCGCGACCCCGAACACCGGGGAGCTGTTTTTT. Translation gives CASSATPNTGELFF.

CDR3 loop: CASKGEAHTDTQYF. DNA for the CDR3: TGTGCCAGCAAGGGGGAGGCCCACACAGATACGCAGTATTTT. The chain links TRBV19 to TRBJ2-3, with D perhaps being TRBD1 or TRBD2 (6 bases each). CDR3 length: 14 residues. From germline, CDR1 is LNHDA and CDR2 SQIVND (reference sequence). V was trimmed by 9 bases and J by 2 bases, leaving 15 bases between them.

V gene TRBV7-8 combines with J gene TRBJ2-3; TRBD2 matches 7 bases. Per germline, CDR1 SGHVS and CDR2 FQNEAQ. The CDR3 totals 19 residues. J was trimmed by 1 base and V by 5 bases; bases with no gene match: 18. The CDR3 loop reads CASSPALPTSRLRTDTQYF. The CDR3 DNA reads as TGTGCCAGCAGCCCAGCCCTGCCGACTAGCAGACTTCGCACAGATACGCAGTATTTT.

The rearrangement uses TRBV12-5 and TRBJ2-7; 7 bases are a match to TRBD1. The CDR3 runs 19 residues. Germline V gene data show CDR1 as LGHNT and CDR2 as FRNRAP. Trimming removed 8 bases from V and 4 bases from J; junction bases left unmatched: 26. This chain's CDR3 is CASFPSTQRQGQNAYEQYF. The CDR3 nucleotides read TGTGCTAGTTTCCCAAGTACTCAGAGACAGGGCCAAAACGCGTACGAGCAGTACTTC.